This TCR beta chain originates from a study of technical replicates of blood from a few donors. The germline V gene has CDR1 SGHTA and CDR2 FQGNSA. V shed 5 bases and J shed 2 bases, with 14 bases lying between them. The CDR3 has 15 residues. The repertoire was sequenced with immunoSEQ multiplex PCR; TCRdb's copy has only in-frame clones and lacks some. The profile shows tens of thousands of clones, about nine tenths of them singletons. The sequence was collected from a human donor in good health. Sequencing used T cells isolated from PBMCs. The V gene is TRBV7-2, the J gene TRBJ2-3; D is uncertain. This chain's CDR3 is CASSPLAVLTDTQYF. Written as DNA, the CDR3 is TGTGCCAGCAGCCCATTAGCAGTACTCACAGATACGCAGTATTTT.